Listed here is a single T cell receptor beta chain. Its binding antigen is unknown. No base quality information exists; no much larger clone differs at one position. The CDR3 numbers 15 residues from cysteine through phenylalanine. Only the CDR3 region is kept as DNA, spanning 45 bases read in frame from base 1. V lost 2 bases and J lost 4 bases, and the count of bases not matched to a germline gene is 3. CDR1 and CDR2, looked up from the germline V gene, are LGHNA and YNFKEQ. This sample is part of a study of shared clonotypes between healthy human individuals (dated by TCRdb to 2019 to 2021). With regard to the full study: The cohort comprised a couple of women and a few men aged 18 to 49 years. For each donor, CD4 naive and CD4 memory were each run on three plates, CD8 naive on two plates, and CD8 memory on one plate. The study deeply sequenced blood TCR repertoires of roughly five healthy adults to estimate repertoire size and the extent of clonotype sharing between individuals. To increase sequencing depth and limit assay-specific biases, TCR repertoire library preparation and sequencing were carried out by different laboratories using diverse techniques. Per donor, leukapheresis produced somewhere between about 0.94 and 8.9 billion PBMCs. Findings and caveats that apply to the study as a whole: Clonotypes shared by all four sorted-subset donors showed higher generation probabilities than non-shared clonotypes. Sharing across several donors was observed for 4.5% to 6.5% of naive CD4, under 4% of naive CD8, about 2.3% of memory CD4, and roughly 0.43% of memory CD8 clonotypes. Sampling was restricted to blood, and TCR repertoires in tissue are likely to differ from TCR repertoires in blood. Naive subsets generally had larger estimated clonotype richness than memory subsets did. Based on pairwise subsampling, the degree of clonotype sharing among donors was expected to be affected by sequencing depth. Rarefaction of sorted-subset datasets indicated incomplete sequencing despite the large sequencing depth. Because the study included only a small number of donors, the genetic and exposure-history diversity represented was limited.

Healthy HIV-negative adults with no recently reported acute infections or vaccinations were included as donors. Every donor was a Caucasian adult living in Nashville, Tennessee, USA. CD4+ T cells were enriched through magnetic negative selection, after which naive cells were positively selected on CD45RA and the remaining negative fraction served as the memory subset. Blood was obtained by leukapheresis, after which PBMCs were separated by Ficoll-Histopaque density gradient centrifugation and cryopreserved in liquid nitrogen vapor phase. Purity and quantity of every magnetically sorted T cell population were checked by analytical flow cytometry. Each sorted fraction had its genomic DNA isolated and then quantified by UV absorbance on a Nanodrop 2000c. Using the deep immunoSEQ assay, multiplex PCR amplified TCR CDR3 regions from genomic DNA. Extracted genomic DNA from each cell subset was distributed evenly across all wells of several immunoSEQ 96-well plates, and each plate was treated as a replicate. Each replicate PCR for sorted subsets received roughly 200 ng genomic DNA, equal to roughly 29,000 T cell genomes. Purified libraries were measured with a Qubit 3.0 fluorometer, size-checked on a Bioanalyzer 2100, and measured again with the KAPA Library Quantification kit. Every immunoSEQ 96-well plate was sequenced on a separate single-read 150-cycle Illumina NextSeq 550 flow cell. For the original study's pipeline: Because the immunoSEQ output held only junctional sequences and lacked quality scores, the filtering could not match the filtering applied to full-length reads. To assign V/J genes and CDR3, sequences were annotated using PyIR, a Python wrapper for IgBLAST v1.9, with IMGT germline references. Reads were filtered out if the reads had weak V/J assignments (E-value above 1e-6), no CDR3, stop codons, out-of-frame junctions, or ambiguous translated residues. V3J clonotypes were defined as sequences sharing an identical inferred V gene, J gene, and CDR3 amino acid sequence. Percentage overlap between repertoires was computed as shared unique clonotypes divided by the size of the smaller repertoire. Richness of each repertoire was evaluated using RTK rarefaction, the Chao1 estimator, and Recon v2.1 estimates of unobserved clonotypes. Generation probabilities were computed with OLGA for all TCRbeta clonotypes obtained by the gDNA method from a handful of donors. TCRdb mirrors the immuneACCESS table, restricted to in-frame sequences. Some clones are absent from its copies; in checked studies, under half trace to an unresolved V gene, and the reason for the others is unknown. That table furnishes V, J and clone size, whereas the DNA furnished D and trimming. This sample holds over 950,000 clones; 77% were observed only once. Clones ranked in the top ten supply approximately 0.95% of the sample.

In this chain, TRBV4-2 is recombined with TRBJ2-1; TRBD1 aligns with 9 central bases. Sequencing was carried out using memory CD4+ T cells from PBMCs. The sample's cell subset or site label is to be understood as: CD45RA-negative fraction. This clonotype was sampled from a man between 18 and 29 years old in good health. Some clones in this sample may be carry-over from other donors' samples. The DNA is as follows: TGTGCCAGCAGCCAACCCGGGACAGGGTACAATGAGCAGTTCTTC. This is translated as CASSQPGTGYNEQFF.